These 9 T cell receptor beta chains came from one sample sequenced in a study of CD8 T cell repertoires and HIV-1 epitope variants. These receptors have no known antigen. Only in-frame clones appear in the TCRdb table, and some are missing; sequencing was by immunoSEQ multiplex PCR. The sample shows 6,000 to 8,000 clones, roughly 60% of them seen only once. What was sequenced was cultured CD8+ T cells derived from PBMCs. All receptors come from a male donor with HIV.

This clone was seen a few times. DNA for the CDR3: TGTGCCAGCAGCGTAGGTTGGGCGGGAGGAGAAGGCACAGATACGCAGTATTTT. The encoded protein is CASSVGWAGGEGTDTQYF. V usage is TRBV9 and J usage is TRBJ2-3; 8 bases line up with TRBD2. The CDR3 is made up of 18 amino acids. The junction had 10 bases not matched to a gene; V was cut back by 0 bases and J by 1 base. Germline loops: CDR1 SGDLS, CDR2 YYNGEE.

This clone was recorded a few times. The chain uses TRBV5-6 and TRBJ2-5, with 7 bases identical to TRBD2. The V gene end was trimmed by 1 base and the J gene end by 1 base; junction bases not matched to a gene: 1. Germline lookup yields CDR1 SGHDT and CDR2 YYEEEE. The CDR3 runs to 14 residues. The CDR3 DNA is TGTGCCAGCAGCTTGTGGGGGGGCCAAGAGACCCAGTACTTC. This gives the protein CASSLWGGQETQYF.

This sequence joins TRBV10-3 and TRBJ1-5; tentative D call: TRBD1 (6 bases). The CDR3 consists of 16 residues. Looked up from germline, CDR1 is ENHRY and CDR2 is SYGVKD. V lost 2 bases and J 0 bases, leaving 11 bases between the germline ends. CDR3 residues: CAISEGGPHSNQPQHF. CDR3 bases: TGTGCCATCAGTGAGGGGGGGCCGCATAGCAATCAGCCCCAGCATTTT.

The gene calls are TRBV9 and TRBJ2-7; 7 bases line up with TRBD2. J gave up 6 bases and V 4 bases, and 4 bases lay outside the gene matches. Germline V lookup: CDR1 SGDLS, CDR2 YYNGEE. The CDR3 length is 12 residues. For the CDR3, the DNA is TGTGCCAGCAGCCCCAGCGGGGTCGAGCAGTACTTC. It is translated as CASSPSGVEQYF. The entire variable domain, with the rest obtained from reference TRBV9 and TRBJ2-7, is as follows: DSGVTQTPKHLITATGQRVTLRCSPRSGDLSVYWYQQSLDQGLQFLIQYYNGEERAKGNILERFSAQQFPDLHSELNLSSLELGDSALYFCASSPSGVEQYFGPGTRLTVT.

This chain uses TRBV7-2 with TRBJ2-5, with TRBD1 matching over 8 bases. After removal of 3 bases from V and 5 bases from J, the junction contained 5 bases not matched to a gene. Germline V gives CDR1 SGHTA, CDR2 FQGNSA. The CDR3 runs 14 residues. The CDR3 bases are TGTGCCAGCAGCTTCACAGGGGGTGAGGAGACCCAGTACTTC. Residues: CASSFTGGEETQYF.

This chain links TRBV6-4 with TRBJ2-3, with 13 bases matching TRBD2. CDR3 length: 16 amino acids. Germline V gene data show CDR1 as MRHNA and CDR2 as SNTAGT. The ends lost 2 bases at V and 4 bases at J; junction bases unmatched: 3. CDR3 nucleotide sequence: TGTGCCAGCAGTGACGCGACTAGCGGGGGGTCAGATACGCAGTATTTT. Translation gives CASSDATSGGSDTQYF.

The chain couples TRBV5-5 to TRBJ2-7; D possibly matches TRBD1 or TRBD2 (5 bases each). V was shortened by 4 bases and J by 3 bases, with 17 bases between the two germline ends. Per germline, CDR1 SGHKS and CDR2 YYEKEE (reference sequence). This CDR3 is built from 15 residues. In DNA, the CDR3 is TGTGCCAGCAGCGTAGCCGGGACGGACATCTACGAGCAGTACTTC. Translation: CASSVAGTDIYEQYF.

This clone showed up just once. This chain connects TRBV18 to TRBJ2-7; D is uncertain. CDR3 size: 13 residues. V was shortened by 3 bases and J by 0 bases, with 6 bases between the two germline ends. Germline-derived CDR1 and CDR2 are KGHSH and LQKENI. The CDR3 is CASSPPASYEQYF. The CDR3 DNA reads as TGTGCCAGCTCACCTCCAGCCTCCTACGAGCAGTACTTC.

The chain recombines TRBV30 with TRBJ1-3; D unresolved. The germline gives CDR1 GTSNPN, CDR2 SVGIG (reference sequence). Trimming removed 0 bases at V and 0 bases at J, with 9 bases between. This CDR3 comprises 15 residues. Here the CDR3 DNA reads TGTGCCTGGAGTGTAGACTCCAGCTCTGGAAACACCATATATTTT. As protein: CAWSVDSSSGNTIYF.